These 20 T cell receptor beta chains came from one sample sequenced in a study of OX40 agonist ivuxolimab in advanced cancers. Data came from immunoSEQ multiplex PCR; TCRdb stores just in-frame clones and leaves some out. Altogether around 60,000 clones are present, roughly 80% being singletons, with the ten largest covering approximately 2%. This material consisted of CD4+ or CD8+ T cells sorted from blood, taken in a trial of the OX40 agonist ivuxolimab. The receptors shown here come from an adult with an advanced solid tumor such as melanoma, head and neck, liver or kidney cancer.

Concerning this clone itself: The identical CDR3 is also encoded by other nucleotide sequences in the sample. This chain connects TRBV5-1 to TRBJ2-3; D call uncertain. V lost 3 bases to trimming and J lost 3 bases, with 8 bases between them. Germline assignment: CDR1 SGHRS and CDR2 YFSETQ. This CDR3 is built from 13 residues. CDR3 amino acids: CASSSSPTDTQYF. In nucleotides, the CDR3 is TGCGCCAGCAGCTCATCACCGACAGATACGCAGTATTTT.

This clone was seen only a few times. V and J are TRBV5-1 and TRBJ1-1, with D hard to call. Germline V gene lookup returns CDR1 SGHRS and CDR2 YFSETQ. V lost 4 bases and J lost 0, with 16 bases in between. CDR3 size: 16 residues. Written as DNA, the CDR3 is TGCGCCAGCAGCCTCTACGGGCCTGCTTTGAACACTGAAGCTTTCTTT. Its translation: CASSLYGPALNTEAFF.

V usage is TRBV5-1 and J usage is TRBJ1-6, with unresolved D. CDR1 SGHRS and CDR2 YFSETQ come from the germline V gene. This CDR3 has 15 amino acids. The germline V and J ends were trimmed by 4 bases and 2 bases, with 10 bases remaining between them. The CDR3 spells CASSPDGPYNSPLHF. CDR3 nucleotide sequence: TGCGCCAGCAGCCCGGACGGACCCTATAATTCACCCCTCCACTTT. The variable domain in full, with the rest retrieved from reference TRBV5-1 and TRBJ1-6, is KAGVTQTPRYLIKTRGQQVTLSCSPISGHRSVSWYQQTPGQGLQFLFEYFSETQRNKGNFPGRFSGRQFSNSRSEMNVSTLELGDSALYLCASSPDGPYNSPLHFGNGTRLTVT.

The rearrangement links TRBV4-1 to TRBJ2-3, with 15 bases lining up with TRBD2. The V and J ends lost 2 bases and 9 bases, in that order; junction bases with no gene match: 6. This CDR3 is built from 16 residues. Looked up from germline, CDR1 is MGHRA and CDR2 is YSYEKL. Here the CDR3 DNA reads TGCGCCAGCAGCCAAACCGGACTAGCGGGAGGGCAGACGCAGTATTTT. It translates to CASSQTGLAGGQTQYF.

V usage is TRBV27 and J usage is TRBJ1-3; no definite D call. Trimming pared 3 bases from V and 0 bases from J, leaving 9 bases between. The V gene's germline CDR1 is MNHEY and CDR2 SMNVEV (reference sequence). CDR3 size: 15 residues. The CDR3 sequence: CASSFSPHSGNTIYF. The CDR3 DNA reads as TGTGCCAGCAGTTTTAGTCCCCACTCTGGAAACACCATATATTTT.

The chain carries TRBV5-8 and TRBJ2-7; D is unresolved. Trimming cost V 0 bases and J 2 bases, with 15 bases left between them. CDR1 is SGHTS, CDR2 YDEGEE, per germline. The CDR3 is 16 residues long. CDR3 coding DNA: TGTGCCAGCAGCTTGGATCGCTCGGTCTTACCCTACGAGCAGTACGTC. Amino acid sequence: CASSLDRSVLPYEQYV.

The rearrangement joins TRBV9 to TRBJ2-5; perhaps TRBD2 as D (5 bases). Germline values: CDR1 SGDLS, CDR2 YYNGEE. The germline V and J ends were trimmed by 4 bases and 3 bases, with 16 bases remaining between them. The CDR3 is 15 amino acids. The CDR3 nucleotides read TGTGCCAGCAGCTTCAATGGCGGGCTGAAAGAGACCCAGTACTTC. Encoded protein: CASSFNGGLKETQYF.

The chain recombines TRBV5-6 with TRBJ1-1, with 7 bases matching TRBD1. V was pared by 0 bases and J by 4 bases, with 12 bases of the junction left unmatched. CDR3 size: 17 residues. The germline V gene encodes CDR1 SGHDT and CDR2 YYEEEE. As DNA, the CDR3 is TGTGCCAGCAGCTTGGGTGTAGGGGGCCGGGGTGGCACTGAAGCTTTCTTT. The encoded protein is CASSLGVGGRGGTEAFF.

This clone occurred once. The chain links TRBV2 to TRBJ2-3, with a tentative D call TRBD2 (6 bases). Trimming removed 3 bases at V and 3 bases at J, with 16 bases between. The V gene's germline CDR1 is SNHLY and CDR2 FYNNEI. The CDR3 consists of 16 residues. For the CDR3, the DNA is TGTGCCAGCAGTGATCCGGACGGGAGAGGAACAGATACGCAGTATTTT. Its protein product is CASSDPDGRGTDTQYF.

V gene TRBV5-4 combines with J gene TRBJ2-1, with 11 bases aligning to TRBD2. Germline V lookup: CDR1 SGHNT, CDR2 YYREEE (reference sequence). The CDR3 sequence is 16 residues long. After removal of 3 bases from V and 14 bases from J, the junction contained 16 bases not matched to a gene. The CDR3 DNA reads TGTGCCAGCAGCTCCACTAGCGGGAGCTTCCCCCTCGGTGAGTTCTTC. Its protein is CASSSTSGSFPLGEFF.

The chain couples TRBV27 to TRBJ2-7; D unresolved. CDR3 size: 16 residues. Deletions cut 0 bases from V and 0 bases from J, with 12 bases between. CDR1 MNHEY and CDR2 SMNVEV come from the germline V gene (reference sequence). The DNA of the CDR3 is TGTGCCAGCAGTTTATCGAGCCCCGGGTTCTCCTACGAGCAGTACTTC. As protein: CASSLSSPGFSYEQYF.

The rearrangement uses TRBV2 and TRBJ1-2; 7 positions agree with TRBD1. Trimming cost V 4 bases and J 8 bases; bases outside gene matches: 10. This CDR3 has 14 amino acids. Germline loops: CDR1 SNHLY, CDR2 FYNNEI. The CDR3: CASSVSLTTGGYTF. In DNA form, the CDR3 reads TGTGCCAGCAGTGTTTCTTTGACGACAGGGGGCTACACCTTC.

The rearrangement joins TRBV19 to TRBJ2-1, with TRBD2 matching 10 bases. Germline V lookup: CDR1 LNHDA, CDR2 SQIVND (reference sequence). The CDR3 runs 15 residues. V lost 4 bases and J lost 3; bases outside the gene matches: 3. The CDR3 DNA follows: TGTGCCAGTAGTAAAGGGACTAGCGTCTACAATGAGCAGTTCTTC. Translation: CASSKGTSVYNEQFF.

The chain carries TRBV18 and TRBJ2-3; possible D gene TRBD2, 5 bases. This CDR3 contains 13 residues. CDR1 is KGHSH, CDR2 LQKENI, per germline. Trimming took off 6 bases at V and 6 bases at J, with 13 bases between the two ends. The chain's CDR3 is CASSPSREDTQYF. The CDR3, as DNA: TGTGCCAGCTCCCCTTCGAGGGAGGATACGCAGTATTTT.

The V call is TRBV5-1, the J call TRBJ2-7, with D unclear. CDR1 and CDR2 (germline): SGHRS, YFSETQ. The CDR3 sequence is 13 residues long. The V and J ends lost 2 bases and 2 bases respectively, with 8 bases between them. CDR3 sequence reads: CASSFDGTYEQYF. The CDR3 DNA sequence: TGCGCCAGCAGCTTCGACGGTACCTACGAGCAGTACTTC.

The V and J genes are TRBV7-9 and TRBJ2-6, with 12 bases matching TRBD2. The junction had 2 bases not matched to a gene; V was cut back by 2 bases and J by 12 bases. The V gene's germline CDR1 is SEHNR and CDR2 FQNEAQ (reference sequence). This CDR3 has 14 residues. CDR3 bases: TGTGCCAGCAGCTTAACTAGCGGGAGGAGCGTCCTGACTTTC. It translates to CASSLTSGRSVLTF.

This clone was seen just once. Here the CDR3 reads CASSWDRSTDTQYF. The CDR3 DNA reads TGTGCCAGCAGCTGGGACAGGAGCACAGATACGCAGTATTTT. J is TRBJ2-3 and V is TRBV7-2; 8 nucleotides align to TRBD1. The germline V gene encodes CDR1 SGHTA and CDR2 FQGNSA. The CDR3 length is 14 residues. The V gene end was trimmed by 4 bases and the J gene end by 0 bases; junction bases not matched to a gene: 0.

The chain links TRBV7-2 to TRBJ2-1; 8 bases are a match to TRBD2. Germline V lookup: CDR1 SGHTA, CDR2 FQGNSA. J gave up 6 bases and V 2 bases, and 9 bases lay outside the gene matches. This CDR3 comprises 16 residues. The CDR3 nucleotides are TGTGCCAGCAGCTTATCCTCGGGAGGGCCGATCAATGAGCAGTTCTTC. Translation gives CASSLSSGGPINEQFF.

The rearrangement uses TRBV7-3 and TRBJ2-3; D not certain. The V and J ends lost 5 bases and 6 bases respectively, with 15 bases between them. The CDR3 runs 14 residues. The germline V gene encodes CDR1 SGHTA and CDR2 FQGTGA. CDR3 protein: CASSLRPYSDTQYF. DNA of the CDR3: TGTGCCAGCAGCCTGAGACCCTATTCCGATACGCAGTATTTT.

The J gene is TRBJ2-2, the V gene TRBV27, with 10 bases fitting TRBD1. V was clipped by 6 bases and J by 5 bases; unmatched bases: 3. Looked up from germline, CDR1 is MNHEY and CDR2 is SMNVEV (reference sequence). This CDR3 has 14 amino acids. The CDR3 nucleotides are TGTGCCAGCAGGGACAGGGGGTATACCGGGGAGCTGTTTTTT. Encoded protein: CASRDRGYTGELFF.